These 4 T cell receptor beta chains came from one sample sequenced in a study of T cells in localized non-small cell lung cancer (dated by TCRdb to the early 2020s). Libraries were made using the immunoSEQ multiplex PCR assay. TCRdb provides this immuneACCESS table in a form limited to in-frame rearrangements. Some clones are lacking; in checked studies, under half of them reflect an unresolved V gene, and why the rest are absent is not known. A total of approximately 140,000 clones appear in this sample, roughly 90% of them only once. The ten largest clones add up to over 1.5% of the sample. The sample in question was peripheral blood, obtained before any cancer treatment. These receptors were taken from a female donor older than 55 with stage I lung adenocarcinoma.

The rearrangement links TRBV18 to TRBJ2-5; D remains unclear. Germline CDR1 is KGHSH and CDR2 is LQKENI. V was shortened by 2 bases and J by 3 bases, with 4 bases between the two germline ends. The CDR3 contains 12 residues. The CDR3 reads CASSPAEETQYF. The CDR3 DNA is TGTGCCAGCTCACCAGCCGAAGAGACCCAGTACTTC.

CDR3 nucleotide sequence: TGTGCCAGCAGCTTAGCGCGCACCCTGGTCGATGAAAAACTGTTTTTT. This translates into CASSLARTLVDEKLFF. V gene TRBV7-9 combines with J gene TRBJ1-4, with unresolved D. Trimming left V 0 bases short and J 6 bases short, with 14 bases between. Germline CDR1 reads SEHNR; CDR2 reads FQNEAQ (reference sequence). The CDR3 is made up of 16 amino acids.

This sequence joins TRBV19 and TRBJ2-2; 8 bases are shared with TRBD1. This CDR3 is built from 15 residues. Germline lookup yields CDR1 LNHDA and CDR2 SQIVND (reference sequence). The ends lost 5 bases at V and 5 bases at J; junction bases unmatched: 7. The CDR3 sequence is CASSSGTGRTGELFF. In DNA form, the CDR3 reads TGTGCCAGTAGTTCCGGGACAGGCAGGACCGGGGAGCTGTTTTTT.

The V and J genes are TRBV29-1 and TRBJ2-1; the match to TRBD2 covers 7 bases. Germline CDR1 reads SQVTM; CDR2 reads ANQGSEA. V was pared by 1 base and J by 4 bases, with 4 bases of the junction left unmatched. CDR3 length: 14 residues. Here the CDR3 reads CSVEGAGEYNEQFF. Here the CDR3 DNA reads TGCAGCGTTGAAGGGGCGGGAGAATACAATGAGCAGTTCTTC.